One and the same sample provided the 28 T cell receptor beta chains below, sequenced in a study of cytotoxic CD8 clonotypes in ibrutinib-treated CLL. Profiled with immunoSEQ multiplex PCR; TCRdb holds only in-frame clones, not every one. The repertoire includes a few thousand clones, 75% to 85% of them detected once, and 21% sits in the top ten. The sample was PBMCs, taken before ibrutinib treatment. The receptors derive from a human donor with chronic lymphocytic leukemia.

This clone was observed a single time. V gene TRBV11-2 combines with J gene TRBJ2-5; TRBD2 matches at 12 bases. The CDR3 loop spans 17 amino acids. The ends lost 2 bases at V and 5 bases at J; junction bases unmatched: 9. Germline CDR1 and CDR2: SGHAT and FQNNGV. DNA for the CDR3: TGTGCCAGCAGCTTAATGGCTAGCGGGAGGGCCCGTGAGACCCAGTACTTC. Amino acids: CASSLMASGRARETQYF.

This chain connects TRBV25-1 to TRBJ2-1, with TRBD1 identical over 10 bases. V was pared by 4 bases and J by 7 bases, with 4 bases of the junction left unmatched. Germline CDR1 reads MGHDK; CDR2 reads SYGVNS. The CDR3 is 14 amino acids. CDR3 residues: CASSAPGQGNEQFF. In nucleotides, the CDR3 is TGTGCCAGCAGTGCCCCGGGACAGGGGAATGAGCAGTTCTTC.

This clone was observed a handful of times. V usage is TRBV19 and J usage is TRBJ1-5; D gene ambiguous. V shed 1 base and J shed 7 bases, with 8 bases lying between them. Germline CDR1 LNHDA, CDR2 SQIVND (reference sequence). The CDR3 is 13 residues long. The CDR3 DNA is TGTGCCAGTAGTATAGGAAGGGAGCAGCCCCAGCATTTT. Its translation is CASSIGREQPQHF.

This sequence joins TRBV10-3 and TRBJ2-1; D is unclear. CDR3 size: 16 residues. Per the germline V gene, CDR1 is ENHRY and CDR2 is SYGVKD. V was shortened by 2 bases and J by 0 bases, with 11 bases between the two germline ends. CDR3 region: CAISEPMKASYNEQFF. The DNA of the CDR3 is TGTGCCATCAGTGAGCCAATGAAAGCCTCCTACAATGAGCAGTTCTTC.

The rearrangement links TRBV2 to TRBJ1-5; tentatively, D is TRBD1 (5 bases). Germline CDR1 is SNHLY and CDR2 is FYNNEI. Deletions cut 11 bases from V and 2 bases from J, with 16 bases between. The CDR3 spans 14 residues. For the CDR3, the DNA is TGTGCCGGAGGGCCAGGGAGCGGCAATCAGCCCCAGCATTTT. Translation: CAGGPGSGNQPQHF.

CDR3 in DNA: TGCGCCAGCAGCTTGGTGGGAGTAGCGGGCCAGAACACCGGGGAGCTGTTTTTT. Its translation: CASSLVGVAGQNTGELFF. The chain recombines TRBV5-1 with TRBJ2-2, with 7 bases fitting TRBD2. V was pared by 0 bases and J by 1 base, with 9 bases of the junction left unmatched. Germline V gene sequence: CDR1 SGHRS, CDR2 YFSETQ. This CDR3 spans 18 amino acids.

The V and J genes are TRBV28 and TRBJ2-3, with D tentatively TRBD1 or TRBD2 (5 bases each). CDR1 and CDR2 (germline): MDHEN, SYDVKM. Trimming removed 1 base from V and 5 bases from J, with 10 bases in between. The CDR3 has 14 residues. In DNA form, the CDR3 reads TGTGCCAGCAGTTTATCCCGGGACCGAGATACGCAGTATTTT. It specifies CASSLSRDRDTQYF.

The chain recombines TRBV6-4 with TRBJ2-6; D possibly uses TRBD1 or TRBD2 (6 bases each). This CDR3 comprises 15 residues. Germline V gives CDR1 MRHNA, CDR2 SNTAGT. Trimming took 3 bases from V and 3 from J, leaving 9 bases between them. CDR3: CASSEGGLGANVLTF. The CDR3 DNA follows: TGTGCCAGCAGTGAAGGGGGGCTTGGGGCCAACGTCCTGACTTTC.

The chain carries TRBV28 and TRBJ2-3, with TRBD1 identical over 7 bases. This CDR3 contains 13 residues. CDR1 is MDHEN and CDR2 is SYDVKM in the germline V gene. V was clipped by 6 bases and J by 3 bases; unmatched bases: 3. CDR3 DNA: TGTGCCAGCAGAAAACAGGGGACAGATACGCAGTATTTT. Protein product: CASRKQGTDTQYF.

This sequence joins TRBV9 and TRBJ2-2, with 8 bases aligning to TRBD1. Germline-derived CDR1 and CDR2 are SGDLS and YYNGEE. The V gene end was trimmed by 3 bases and the J gene end by 1 base; junction bases not matched to a gene: 8. CDR3 length: 17 residues. CDR3 protein: CASSDPSGTGNTGELFF. The CDR3 DNA follows: TGTGCCAGCAGCGACCCGTCGGGGACAGGGAACACCGGGGAGCTGTTTTTT.

The chain is built from TRBV28 and TRBJ2-7; 7 nucleotides agree with TRBD1. The CDR3 has 12 amino acids. Germline-derived CDR1 and CDR2 are MDHEN and SYDVKM. After removal of 8 bases from V and 2 bases from J, the junction contained 3 bases not matched to a gene. CDR3 loop: CASGDSAYEQYF. The CDR3 DNA sequence: TGTGCCAGCGGGGACAGCGCCTACGAGCAGTACTTC.

The chain couples TRBV5-6 to TRBJ2-5; the D is unclear. The CDR3 length is 15 residues. Germline CDR1 SGHDT, CDR2 YYEEEE. V dropped 7 bases and J dropped 2 bases, with 18 bases sitting between them. CDR3 protein: CASGQLPGFQETQYF. In DNA, the CDR3 is TGTGCCAGCGGGCAACTGCCCGGATTTCAAGAGACCCAGTACTTC.

The sample holds one count of this clone. V gene TRBV5-6 combines with J gene TRBJ2-1, with D unresolved. The CDR3 has 13 residues. With 8 bases removed from V and 5 bases from J, the gap between germline ends came to 14 bases. Per germline, CDR1 SGHDT and CDR2 YYEEEE. DNA of the CDR3: TGTGCCAGGGCCCTAACGAGTCACAATGAGCAGTTCTTC. Translating it yields CARALTSHNEQFF.

This chain connects TRBV7-7 to TRBJ2-2, with 8 nucleotides matching TRBD1. The CDR3 consists of 14 residues. The germline V gene encodes CDR1 SSHAT and CDR2 FNYEAQ (reference sequence). In DNA, the CDR3 is TGTGCTAGCGGCCAGGGGGCCGACTCCGGGGAGCTGTTTTTT. Protein: CASGQGADSGELFF.

The chain uses TRBV15 and TRBJ2-1; possible D gene TRBD1, 6 bases. V gave up 4 bases and J gave up 2 bases, with 9 bases separating them. The germline V gene has CDR1 LNHNV and CDR2 YYDKDF (reference sequence). This CDR3 contains 14 residues. For the CDR3, the DNA is TGTGCCACCAGCACTGGGGACACCTACAATGAGCAGTTCTTC. It yields the protein CATSTGDTYNEQFF.

The chain joins TRBV7-6 to TRBJ1-2; D possibly corresponds to TRBD1 (6 bases). Trimming stripped 6 bases from V and 6 bases from J, with 14 bases between. The germline gives CDR1 SGHVS, CDR2 FNYEAQ. The CDR3 is 13 amino acids. CDR3 nucleotides: TGTGCCAGCAGTTCCGGGACAAGCGATGGCTACACCTTC. Its translation: CASSSGTSDGYTF.

This chain links TRBV11-2 with TRBJ2-1; tentatively, D is TRBD1 or TRBD2 (5 bases each). The CDR3 is 15 amino acids. The germline V gene has CDR1 SGHAT and CDR2 FQNNGV. Trimming removed 5 bases from V and 4 bases from J, with 15 bases in between. CDR3 DNA: TGTGCCAGCAGCCACTCCGGGGCAGATTACAATGAGCAGTTCTTC. Residues: CASSHSGADYNEQFF.

This clone has only one observation. J is TRBJ2-6 and V is TRBV2; D is unresolved. Trimming shortened V by 8 bases and J by 0 bases, and 8 bases separated the two germline ends. This CDR3 comprises 14 residues. The germline CDR1 and CDR2 sequences are SNHLY and FYNNEI. Here the CDR3 DNA reads TGTGCCAGCCAAACAGACTCTGGGGCCAACGTCCTGACTTTC. Its protein product is CASQTDSGANVLTF.

The chain uses TRBV11-2 and TRBJ1-1; the D is unclear. Trimming pared 1 base from V and 2 bases from J, leaving 8 bases between. The germline V gene encodes CDR1 SGHAT and CDR2 FQNNGV. The CDR3 loop spans 14 amino acids. The CDR3 region has the DNA TGTGCCAGCAGCTTAGCGGGGTTCAACACTGAAGCTTTCTTT. Protein product: CASSLAGFNTEAFF.

The gene calls are TRBV29-1 and TRBJ2-2, with D possibly being TRBD1 or TRBD2 (5 bases each). The CDR3 loop spans 14 amino acids. Germline V lookup: CDR1 SQVTM, CDR2 ANQGSEA. Between the trimmed V and J ends, which lost 6 bases and 1 base, there was a span of 12 bases. The CDR3 spells CSVPRDGNTGELFF. In nucleotides, the CDR3 is TGCAGCGTGCCCAGGGACGGGAACACCGGGGAGCTGTTTTTT.

The chain couples TRBV19 to TRBJ1-2; 7 nucleotides match TRBD1. This CDR3 is 13 amino acids long. Germline CDR1 is LNHDA and CDR2 is SQIVND (reference sequence). V was clipped by 6 bases and J by 3 bases; unmatched bases: 4. The CDR3 region is CASSQGGDYGYTF. CDR3 bases: TGTGCCAGTAGCCAGGGGGGAGACTATGGCTACACCTTC. Drawing the rest from reference TRBV19 and TRBJ1-2, the complete variable domain is DGGITQSPKYLFRKEGQNVTLSCEQNLNHDAMYWYRQDPGQGLRLIYYSQIVNDFQKGDIAEGYSVSREKKESFPLTVTSAQKNPTAFYLCASSQGGDYGYTFGSGTRLTVV.

CDR3 residues: CASSLSRGTEAFF. The CDR3 nucleotides read TGTGCCAGCAGTTTATCGAGGGGCACTGAAGCTTTCTTT. The chain couples TRBV27 to TRBJ1-1; tentative D call: TRBD1 (5 bases). Germline V gene lookup returns CDR1 MNHEY and CDR2 SMNVEV (reference sequence). This CDR3 spans 13 amino acids. V was shortened by 0 bases and J by 4 bases, with 6 bases between the two germline ends.

The rearrangement uses TRBV6-5 and TRBJ2-2; 7 bases line up with TRBD2. J was trimmed by 4 bases and V by 5 bases; bases with no gene match: 7. The germline CDR1 and CDR2 sequences are MNHEY and SVGAGI. This CDR3 has 15 residues. The CDR3 loop is CASSRSSGVTGELFF. As DNA, the CDR3 is TGTGCCAGCAGTCGATCTAGCGGAGTCACCGGGGAGCTGTTTTTT.

This chain connects TRBV25-1 to TRBJ1-2; 10 positions agree with TRBD1. CDR3 size: 15 residues. J lost 4 bases, V lost 3 bases, and 5 bases had no gene match. CDR1 is MGHDK and CDR2 is SYGVNS in the germline V gene. CDR3 sequence: CASSETRTGGYGYTF. The CDR3 nucleotides read TGTGCCAGCAGTGAGACAAGGACAGGGGGCTATGGCTACACCTTC.

This clone rates as large. This chain uses TRBV6-5 with TRBJ2-1, with D perhaps matching TRBD2 (6 bases). Trimming cost V 2 bases and J 7 bases, with 12 bases left between them. This CDR3 has 14 residues. Germline V gene data show CDR1 as MNHEY and CDR2 as SVGAGI. The CDR3 sequence: CASSYGTPLNEQFF. CDR3 nucleotide sequence: TGTGCCAGCAGTTACGGGACTCCCCTTAATGAGCAGTTCTTC.

The CDR3 is CSASGPSEQYF. CDR3 DNA sequence: TGCAGTGCTAGTGGCCCTAGCGAGCAGTACTTC. The gene calls are TRBV20-1 and TRBJ2-7, with no clear D. Trimming removed 3 bases from V and 6 bases from J, with 9 bases in between. Germline V gene data show CDR1 as DFQATT and CDR2 as SNEGSKA (reference sequence). The CDR3 is made up of 11 amino acids.

In DNA, the CDR3 is TGCAGCGTTGCTTTGCGGGAGGGCCCAAGGGAGCAGTACTTC. As protein: CSVALREGPREQYF. The chain carries TRBV29-1 and TRBJ2-7; 9 nucleotides match TRBD2. CDR1 SQVTM and CDR2 ANQGSEA come from the germline V gene. Trimming removed 4 bases from V and 7 bases from J; junction bases left unmatched: 11. This CDR3 has 14 residues.

The chain couples TRBV9 to TRBJ2-7; maybe TRBD1 (6 bases). The V gene lost 0 bases and the J gene lost 5 bases, with 21 bases spanning the gap. Germline V gene data show CDR1 as SGDLS and CDR2 as YYNGEE. This CDR3 contains 17 residues. CDR3 in amino acids: CASSVGLDNTGLNEQYF. Here the CDR3 DNA reads TGTGCCAGCAGCGTAGGTTTAGATAATACAGGGTTGAACGAGCAGTACTTC. Complete variable domain (other parts from reference TRBV9 and TRBJ2-7): DSGVTQTPKHLITATGQRVTLRCSPRSGDLSVYWYQQSLDQGLQFLIQYYNGEERAKGNILERFSAQQFPDLHSELNLSSLELGDSALYFCASSVGLDNTGLNEQYFGPGTRLTVT.